Listed below are T cell receptor beta chains from one sample, sequenced in a study of blood T cell repertoires in COVID-19. Repertoires were generated with immunoSEQ multiplex PCR, while TCRdb's copy carries only in-frame clones and drops some. The data show 83,000 or so clones, roughly 82% seen once. Sequencing was done on a sample of peripheral blood. Receptors were obtained from a human donor in a cohort sampled during active COVID-19. Each CDR3 is given with its conserved first and last residue. A D gene is named only where the DNA matches it firmly. Only part of the rows carry a size: once, few, many, or a class if the clone is expanded.

size: .; V: TRBV7-2; length: 16; J: TRBJ2-1; D: TRBD2; CDR3: CASSPRSSGINNEQFF; DNA: TGTGCCAGCAGCCCAAGGAGTAGCGGGATTAACAATGAGCAGTTCTTC
size: .; V: TRBV4-1; length: 14; J: TRBJ2-3; D: .; CDR3: CASSLDRSTDTQYF; DNA: TGCGCCAGCAGCCTCGACAGGAGCACAGATACGCAGTATTTT
size: .; V: TRBV15; length: 13; J: TRBJ2-1; D: TRBD2; CDR3: CATSRAGGNEQFF; DNA: TGTGCCACCAGCAGGGCGGGGGGCAATGAGCAGTTCTTC
size: .; V: TRBV5-1; length: 13; J: TRBJ2-5; D: .; CDR3: CASSLSSQETQYF; DNA: TGCGCCAGCAGCTTGTCCTCCCAAGAGACCCAGTACTTC
size: .; V: TRBV30; length: 13; J: TRBJ1-5; D: TRBD1; CDR3: CAWSTGGNQPQHF; DNA: TGTGCCTGGAGTACAGGGGGCAATCAGCCCCAGCATTTT
size: .; V: TRBV3-1/TRBV3-2; length: 15; J: TRBJ2-5; D: .; CDR3: CASSQELAVLKTQYF; DNA: TGTGCCAGCAGCCAAGAGCTGGCTGTCCTTAAAACCCAGTACTTC
size: .; V: TRBV4-1; length: 17; J: TRBJ2-6; D: .; CDR3: CASSRETGSSGANVLTF; DNA: TGCGCCAGCAGCCGAGAGACAGGCAGCTCTGGGGCCAACGTCCTGACTTTC
size: .; V: TRBV3-1/TRBV3-2; length: 15; J: TRBJ2-1; D: .; CDR3: CASSQAGVRGGEQFF; DNA: TGTGCCAGCAGCCAAGCGGGAGTGAGGGGTGGTGAGCAGTTCTTC
size: .; V: TRBV4-2; length: 16; J: TRBJ1-4; D: .; CDR3: CASSRRGGDDREKLFF; DNA: TGTGCCAGCAGTCGTCGGGGAGGGGACGATAGGGAAAAACTGTTTTTT
size: .; V: TRBV5-1; length: 15; J: TRBJ2-7; D: .; CDR3: CASSGDSNPYYEQYF; DNA: TGCGCCAGCAGCGGTGACAGTAACCCCTACTACGAGCAGTACTTC
size: .; V: TRBV28; length: 17; J: TRBJ1-2; D: TRBD1; CDR3: CASSRQGAWKFDYGYTF; DNA: TGTGCCAGCAGTCGACAGGGGGCATGGAAGTTCGACTATGGCTACACCTTC
size: .; V: TRBV29-1; length: 15; J: TRBJ2-3; D: TRBD1; CDR3: CSVGRTGTYTDTQYF; DNA: TGCAGCGTTGGGAGGACAGGGACTTACACAGATACGCAGTATTTT
size: few; V: TRBV13; length: 14; J: TRBJ2-1; D: TRBD2; CDR3: CASSTLAGDNEQFF; DNA: TGTGCCAGCAGCACGTTAGCGGGGGACAATGAGCAGTTCTTC
size: .; V: TRBV7-6; length: 14; J: TRBJ2-1; D: TRBD2; CDR3: CASSPRLADNEQFF; DNA: TGTGCCAGCAGCCCCCGACTAGCAGATAATGAGCAGTTCTTC
size: .; V: TRBV4-2; length: 17; J: TRBJ1-4; D: .; CDR3: CASSRSQREATNEKLFF; DNA: TGTGCCAGCAGCCGGTCCCAGAGGGAAGCAACTAATGAAAAACTGTTTTTT
size: .; V: TRBV10-3; length: 14; J: TRBJ2-7; D: .; CDR3: CAISESRDYYEQYF; DNA: TGTGCCATCAGTGAGTCTCGAGATTACTACGAGCAGTACTTC
size: .; V: TRBV18; length: 15; J: TRBJ1-1; D: .; CDR3: CASSPPPVTTTEAFF; DNA: TGTGCCAGCTCACCACCGCCAGTAACAACCACTGAAGCTTTCTTT
size: few; V: TRBV20-1; length: 15; J: TRBJ2-7; D: .; CDR3: CSASDKTGHLYEQYF; DNA: TGCAGTGCTAGTGATAAAACGGGACACCTCTACGAGCAGTACTTC
size: .; V: TRBV18; length: 14; J: TRBJ1-4; D: TRBD1; CDR3: CASSPSGTAEKLFF; DNA: TGTGCCAGCTCACCATCTGGGACAGCTGAAAAACTGTTTTTT
size: .; V: TRBV6-5; length: 15; J: TRBJ1-2; D: TRBD1; CDR3: CASIWDSSTNYGYTF; DNA: TGTGCCAGCATTTGGGACAGCTCAACTAACTATGGCTACACCTTC
size: .; V: TRBV28; length: 12; J: TRBJ1-2; D: .; CDR3: CASSSVNYGYTF; DNA: TGTGCCAGCAGTTCAGTCAACTATGGCTACACCTTC
size: .; V: TRBV3-1/TRBV3-2; length: 16; J: TRBJ1-4; D: .; CDR3: CASSQAQGRVPEKLFF; DNA: TGTGCCAGCAGCCAAGCGCAGGGGAGAGTACCTGAAAAACTGTTTTTT
size: .; V: TRBV14; length: 15; J: TRBJ2-4; D: TRBD1; CDR3: CASSPRTGRKNIQYF; DNA: TGTGCCAGCAGCCCCCGGACAGGCCGCAAAAACATTCAGTACTTC
size: .; V: TRBV5-6; length: 15; J: TRBJ2-2; D: TRBD2; CDR3: CASSNSGTYTGELFF; DNA: TGTGCCAGCAGCAATAGCGGGACCTACACCGGGGAGCTGTTTTTT
size: few; V: TRBV6-2/TRBV6-3; length: 13; J: TRBJ1-5; D: .; CDR3: CASSRQGTQPQHF; DNA: TGTGCCAGCAGCCGTCAGGGGACTCAGCCCCAGCATTTT
size: .; V: TRBV19; length: 14; J: TRBJ1-2; D: .; CDR3: CASSPDWENYGYTF; DNA: TGTGCCAGTAGTCCCGACTGGGAGAACTATGGCTACACCTTC
size: .; V: TRBV7-9; length: 13; J: TRBJ1-1; D: .; CDR3: CASSLSGVTEAFF; DNA: TGTGCCAGCAGCTTATCGGGGGTCACTGAAGCTTTCTTT
size: .; V: TRBV14; length: 14; J: TRBJ1-6; D: .; CDR3: CASSQVRTHSPLHF; DNA: TGTGCCAGCAGCCAAGTAAGGACACATTCACCCCTCCACTTT